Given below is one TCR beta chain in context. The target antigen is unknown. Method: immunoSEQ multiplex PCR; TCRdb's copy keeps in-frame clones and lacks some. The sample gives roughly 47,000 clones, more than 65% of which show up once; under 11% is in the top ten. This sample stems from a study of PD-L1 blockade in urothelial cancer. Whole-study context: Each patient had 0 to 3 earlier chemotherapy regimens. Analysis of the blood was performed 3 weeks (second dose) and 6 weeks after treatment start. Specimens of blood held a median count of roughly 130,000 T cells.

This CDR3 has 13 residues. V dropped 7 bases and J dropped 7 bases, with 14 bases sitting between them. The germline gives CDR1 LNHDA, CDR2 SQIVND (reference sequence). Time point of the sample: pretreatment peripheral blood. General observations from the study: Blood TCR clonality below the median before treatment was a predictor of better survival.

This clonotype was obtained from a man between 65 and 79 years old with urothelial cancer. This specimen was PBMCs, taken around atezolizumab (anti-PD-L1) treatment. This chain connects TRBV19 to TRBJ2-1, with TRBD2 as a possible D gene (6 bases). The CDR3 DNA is TGTGCCAGTATGGTACGGGAGCATAATGAGCAGTTCTTC. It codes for CASMVREHNEQFF.